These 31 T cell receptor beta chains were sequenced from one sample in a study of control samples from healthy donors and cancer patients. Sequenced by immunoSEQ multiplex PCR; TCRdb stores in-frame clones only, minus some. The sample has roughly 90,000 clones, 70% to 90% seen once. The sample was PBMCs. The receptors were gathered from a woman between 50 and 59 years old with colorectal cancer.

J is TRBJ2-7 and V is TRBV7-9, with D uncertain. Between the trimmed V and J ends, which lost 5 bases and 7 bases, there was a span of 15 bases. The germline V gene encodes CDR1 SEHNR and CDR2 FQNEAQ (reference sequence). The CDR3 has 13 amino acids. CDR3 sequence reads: CASSPLGRMEQYV. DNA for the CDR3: TGTGCCAGCAGCCCGCTAGGACGGATGGAGCAGTACGTC.

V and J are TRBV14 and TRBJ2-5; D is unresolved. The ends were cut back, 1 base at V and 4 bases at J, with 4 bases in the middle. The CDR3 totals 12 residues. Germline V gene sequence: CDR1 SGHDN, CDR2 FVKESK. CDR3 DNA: TGTGCCAGCAGCCAAGGGTCAGAGACCCAGTACTTC. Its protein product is CASSQGSETQYF.

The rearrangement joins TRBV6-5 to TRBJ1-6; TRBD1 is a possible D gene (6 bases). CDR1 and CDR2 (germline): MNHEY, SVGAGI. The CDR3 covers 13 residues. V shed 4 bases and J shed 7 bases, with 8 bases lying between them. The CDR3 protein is CASSFGQNSPLHF. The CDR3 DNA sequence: TGTGCCAGCAGTTTCGGACAGAATTCACCCCTCCACTTT.

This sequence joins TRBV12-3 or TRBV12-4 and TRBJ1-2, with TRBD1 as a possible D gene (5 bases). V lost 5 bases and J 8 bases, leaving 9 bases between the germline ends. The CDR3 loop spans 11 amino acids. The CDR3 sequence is CASSPGLGYTF. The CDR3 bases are TGTGCCAGCAGTCCGGGACTAGGCTACACCTTC.

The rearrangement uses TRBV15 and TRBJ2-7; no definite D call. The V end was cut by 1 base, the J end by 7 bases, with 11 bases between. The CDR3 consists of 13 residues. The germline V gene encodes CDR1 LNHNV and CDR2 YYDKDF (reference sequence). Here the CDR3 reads CATSRAGLGEQYV. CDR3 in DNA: TGTGCCACCAGCAGAGCCGGGTTGGGGGAGCAGTACGTC.

In nucleotides, the CDR3 is TGTGCCAGCAGTGACCCCCATAGTTTGCCCTCTGGGGCCAACGTCCTGACTTTC. Protein sequence: CASSDPHSLPSGANVLTF. The chain recombines TRBV25-1 with TRBJ2-6; D remains ambiguous. CDR3 length: 18 residues. Trimming stripped 3 bases from V and 0 bases from J, with 15 bases between. Germline lookup yields CDR1 MGHDK and CDR2 SYGVNS.

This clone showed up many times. The CDR3 region has the DNA TGTGCCCCCCCGCCAGCATATGGCTACACCTTC. Translating it yields CAPPPAYGYTF. The rearrangement joins TRBV6-5 to TRBJ1-2; no clear D. The CDR3 is made up of 11 amino acids. Germline CDR1 is MNHEY and CDR2 is SVGAGI. Trimming stripped 11 bases from V and 5 bases from J, with 12 bases between.

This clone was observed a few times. Here the CDR3 reads CASSPGSRGEAFF. For the CDR3, the DNA is TGTGCCAGCTCACCAGGATCCAGGGGTGAAGCTTTCTTT. This chain joins TRBV18 and TRBJ1-1, with D possibly being TRBD1 (6 bases). V lost 2 bases to trimming and J lost 7 bases, with 11 bases between them. The V gene's germline CDR1 is KGHSH and CDR2 LQKENI. The CDR3 totals 13 residues.

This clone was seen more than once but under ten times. The CDR3 DNA sequence: TGTGCCAGCAGCTTACCCGGCGGCACCGGGGAGCTGTTTTTT. Translation: CASSLPGGTGELFF. The rearrangement uses TRBV7-9 and TRBJ2-2; D unresolved. Germline lookup yields CDR1 SEHNR and CDR2 FQNEAQ (reference sequence). Trimming removed 2 bases from V and 4 bases from J, with 8 bases in between. The CDR3 sequence is 14 residues long.

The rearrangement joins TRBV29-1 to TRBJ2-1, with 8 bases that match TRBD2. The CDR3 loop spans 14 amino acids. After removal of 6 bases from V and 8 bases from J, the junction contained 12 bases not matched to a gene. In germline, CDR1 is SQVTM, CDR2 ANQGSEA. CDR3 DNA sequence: TGCAGCGTCGGGGGGGCGGCCTTTTTAGATGAGCAGTTCTTC. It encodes CSVGGAAFLDEQFF.

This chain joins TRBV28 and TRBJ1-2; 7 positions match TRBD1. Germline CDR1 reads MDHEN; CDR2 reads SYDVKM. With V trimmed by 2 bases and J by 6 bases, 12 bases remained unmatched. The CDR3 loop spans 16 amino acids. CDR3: CASSLNGGQFGDGYTF. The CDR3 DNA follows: TGTGCCAGCAGTTTAAATGGGGGACAGTTCGGAGATGGCTACACCTTC.

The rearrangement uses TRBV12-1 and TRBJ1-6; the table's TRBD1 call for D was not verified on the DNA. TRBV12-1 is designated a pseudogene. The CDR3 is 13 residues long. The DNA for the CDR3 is TGTTCCAGCAGCGGGCAGATCGGATCACCCCTCCACTTT. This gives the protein CSSSGQIGSPLHF.

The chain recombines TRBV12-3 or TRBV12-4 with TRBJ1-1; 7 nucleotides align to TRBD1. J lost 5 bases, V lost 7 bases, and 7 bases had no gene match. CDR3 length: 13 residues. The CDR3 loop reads CASTRTGGTEAFF. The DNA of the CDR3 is TGTGCCAGCACCAGGACAGGCGGGACTGAAGCTTTCTTT.

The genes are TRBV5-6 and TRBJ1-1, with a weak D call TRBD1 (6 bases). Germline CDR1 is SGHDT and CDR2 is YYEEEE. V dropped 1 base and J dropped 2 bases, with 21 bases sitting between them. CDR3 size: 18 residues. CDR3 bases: TGTGCCAGCAGCTTGTTTTACCCTGCGGGGGCCAGAAACACTGAAGCTTTCTTT. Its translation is CASSLFYPAGARNTEAFF. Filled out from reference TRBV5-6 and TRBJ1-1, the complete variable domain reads DAGVTQSPTHLIKTRGQQVTLRCSPKSGHDTVSWYQQALGQGPQFIFQYYEEEERQRGNFPDRFSGHQFPNYSSELNVNALLLGDSALYLCASSLFYPAGARNTEAFFGQGTRLTVV.

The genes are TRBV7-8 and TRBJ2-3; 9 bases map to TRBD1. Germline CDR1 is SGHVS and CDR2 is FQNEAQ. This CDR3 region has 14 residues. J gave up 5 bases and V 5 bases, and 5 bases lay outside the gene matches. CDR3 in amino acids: CASSTYRGQDTQYF. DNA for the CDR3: TGTGCCAGCAGCACATACAGGGGGCAAGATACGCAGTATTTT.

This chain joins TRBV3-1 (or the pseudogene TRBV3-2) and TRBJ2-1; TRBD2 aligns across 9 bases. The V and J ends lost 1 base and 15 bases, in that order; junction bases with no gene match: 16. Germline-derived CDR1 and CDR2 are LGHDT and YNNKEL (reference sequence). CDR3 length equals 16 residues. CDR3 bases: TGTGCCAGCAGCCAAGGAATGGGACTAGCCCCCGGGGGTCGGTTCTTC. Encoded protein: CASSQGMGLAPGGRFF.

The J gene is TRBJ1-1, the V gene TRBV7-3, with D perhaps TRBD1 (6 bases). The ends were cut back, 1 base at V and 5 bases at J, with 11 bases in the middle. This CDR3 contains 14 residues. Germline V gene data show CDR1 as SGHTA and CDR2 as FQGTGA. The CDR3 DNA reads TGTGCCAGCAGCTTAAAGGGGGGGACGACTGAAGCTTTCTTT. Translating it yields CASSLKGGTTEAFF. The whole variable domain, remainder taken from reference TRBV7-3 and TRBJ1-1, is GAGVSQTPSNKVTEKGKYVELRCDPISGHTALYWYRQSLGQGPEFLIYFQGTGAADDSGLPNDRFFAVRPEGSVSTLKIQRTERGDSAVYLCASSLKGGTTEAFFGQGTRLTVV.

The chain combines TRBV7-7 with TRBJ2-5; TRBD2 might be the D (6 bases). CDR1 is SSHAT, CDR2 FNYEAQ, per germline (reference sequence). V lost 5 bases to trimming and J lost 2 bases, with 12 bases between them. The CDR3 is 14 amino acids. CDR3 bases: TGTGCCAGCAGCACCTACGGACTACAAGAGACCCAGTACTTC. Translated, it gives CASSTYGLQETQYF.

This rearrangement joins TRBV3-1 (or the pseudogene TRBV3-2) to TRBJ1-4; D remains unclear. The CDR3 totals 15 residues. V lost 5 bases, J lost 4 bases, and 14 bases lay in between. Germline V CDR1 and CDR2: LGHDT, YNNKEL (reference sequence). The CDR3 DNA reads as TGTGCCAGCAGCGTAGGCCGGGTGGGTAATGAAAAACTGTTTTTT. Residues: CASSVGRVGNEKLFF.

The CDR3 is CASSIGLQYEQYV. The CDR3 DNA sequence: TGTGCCAGCAGTATAGGACTTCAGTACGAGCAGTACGTC. The chain combines TRBV28 with TRBJ2-7; D might be TRBD2 (5 bases). The V end lost 5 bases, the J end lost 4 bases, and 12 bases lay between the germline ends. CDR3 length equals 13 residues. Per germline, CDR1 MDHEN and CDR2 SYDVKM.

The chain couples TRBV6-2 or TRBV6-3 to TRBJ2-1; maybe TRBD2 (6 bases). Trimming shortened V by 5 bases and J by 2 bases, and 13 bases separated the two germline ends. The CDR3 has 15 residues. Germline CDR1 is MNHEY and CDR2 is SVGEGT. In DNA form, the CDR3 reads TGTGCCAGCAGTCCCGGGTGGGGGGCCTACAATGAGCAGTTCTTC. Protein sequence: CASSPGWGAYNEQFF.

The CDR3 bases are TGTGCCAGCAGTCCTCCGGGCCCTGGGACAGATACGCAGTATTTT. Amino acids: CASSPPGPGTDTQYF. V usage is TRBV28 and J usage is TRBJ2-3; D is unresolved. Trimming stripped 5 bases from V and 3 bases from J, with 15 bases between. The CDR3 totals 15 residues. The germline gives CDR1 MDHEN, CDR2 SYDVKM.

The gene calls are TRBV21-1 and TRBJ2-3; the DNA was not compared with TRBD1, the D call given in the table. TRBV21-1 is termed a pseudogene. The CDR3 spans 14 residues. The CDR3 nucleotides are TGTGCCAGCAGCAATTGGGCCTGCACAGATACGCAGTATTTT. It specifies CASSNWACTDTQYF.

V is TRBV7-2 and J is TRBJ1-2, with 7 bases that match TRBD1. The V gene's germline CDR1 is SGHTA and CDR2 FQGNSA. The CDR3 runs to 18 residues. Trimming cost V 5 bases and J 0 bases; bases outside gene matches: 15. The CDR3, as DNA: TGTGCCAGCAGCCTACAAAGGGGGCTCCATCTAGCTAACTATGGCTACACCTTC. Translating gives CASSLQRGLHLANYGYTF.

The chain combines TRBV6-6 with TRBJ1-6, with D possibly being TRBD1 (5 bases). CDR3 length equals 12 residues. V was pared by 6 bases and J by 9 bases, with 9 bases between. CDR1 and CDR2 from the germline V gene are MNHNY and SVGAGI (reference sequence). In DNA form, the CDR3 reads TGTGCCAGCAGCAGGGTCCCTTCACCCCTCCACTTT. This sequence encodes CASSRVPSPLHF.

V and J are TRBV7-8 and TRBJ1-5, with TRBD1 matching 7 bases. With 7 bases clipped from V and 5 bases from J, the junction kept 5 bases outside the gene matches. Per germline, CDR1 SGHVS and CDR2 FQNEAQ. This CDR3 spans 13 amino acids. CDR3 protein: CASTRQGHQPQHF. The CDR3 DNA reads TGTGCCAGCACCCGACAGGGTCATCAGCCCCAGCATTTT.

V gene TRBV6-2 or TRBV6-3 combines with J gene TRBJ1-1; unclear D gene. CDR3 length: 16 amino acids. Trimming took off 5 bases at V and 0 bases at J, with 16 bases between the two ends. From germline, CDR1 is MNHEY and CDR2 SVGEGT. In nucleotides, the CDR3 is TGTGCCAGCAGTGCCAACCCTCATAGTTTGAACACTGAAGCTTTCTTT. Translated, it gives CASSANPHSLNTEAFF.

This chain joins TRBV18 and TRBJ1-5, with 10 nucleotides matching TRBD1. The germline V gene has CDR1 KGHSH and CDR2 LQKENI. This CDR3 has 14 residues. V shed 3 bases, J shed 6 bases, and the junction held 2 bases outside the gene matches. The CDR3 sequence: CASSPGQGTQPQHF. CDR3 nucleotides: TGTGCCAGCTCACCGGGACAGGGGACTCAGCCCCAGCATTTT.

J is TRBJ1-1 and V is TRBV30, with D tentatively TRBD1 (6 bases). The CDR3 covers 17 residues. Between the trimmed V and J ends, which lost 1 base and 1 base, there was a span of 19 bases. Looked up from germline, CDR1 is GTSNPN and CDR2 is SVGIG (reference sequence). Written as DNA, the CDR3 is TGTGCCTGGAGTGGTGGGGGCGTTACAGGGAAGAACACTGAAGCTTTCTTT. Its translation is CAWSGGGVTGKNTEAFF.

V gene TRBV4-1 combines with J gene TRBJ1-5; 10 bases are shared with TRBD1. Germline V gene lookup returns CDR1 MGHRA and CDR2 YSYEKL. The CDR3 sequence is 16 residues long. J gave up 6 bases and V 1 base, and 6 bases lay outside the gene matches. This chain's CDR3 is CASSQAGTGVIQPQHF. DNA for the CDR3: TGCGCCAGCAGCCAAGCCGGGACAGGGGTGATTCAGCCCCAGCATTTT.

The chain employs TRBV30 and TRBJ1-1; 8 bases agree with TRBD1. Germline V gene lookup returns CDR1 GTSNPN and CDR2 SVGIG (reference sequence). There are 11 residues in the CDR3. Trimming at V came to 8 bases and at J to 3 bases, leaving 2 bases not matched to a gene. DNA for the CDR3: TGTGCCCAACAGGGGGACACTGAAGCTTTCTTT. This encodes CAQQGDTEAFF.